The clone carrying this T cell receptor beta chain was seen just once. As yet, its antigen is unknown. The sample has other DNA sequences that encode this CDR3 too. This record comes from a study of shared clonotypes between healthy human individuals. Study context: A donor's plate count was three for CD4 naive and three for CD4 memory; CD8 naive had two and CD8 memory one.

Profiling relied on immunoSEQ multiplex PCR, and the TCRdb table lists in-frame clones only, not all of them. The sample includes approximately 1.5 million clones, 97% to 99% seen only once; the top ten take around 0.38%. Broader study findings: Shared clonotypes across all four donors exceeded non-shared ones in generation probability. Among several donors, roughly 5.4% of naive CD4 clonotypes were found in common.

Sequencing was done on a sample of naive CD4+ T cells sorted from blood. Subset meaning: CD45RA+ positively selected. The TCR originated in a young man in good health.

The CDR3 nucleotides are TGTGCCAGCAGCTTACTGGGCTACGAGCAGTACTTC. Its protein is CASSLLGYEQYF. The chain is built from TRBV7-2 and TRBJ2-7; D gene ambiguous. The CDR3 has 12 residues. CDR1 and CDR2 from the germline V gene are SGHTA and FQGNSA. V was trimmed by 2 bases and J by 3 bases, leaving 5 bases between them.